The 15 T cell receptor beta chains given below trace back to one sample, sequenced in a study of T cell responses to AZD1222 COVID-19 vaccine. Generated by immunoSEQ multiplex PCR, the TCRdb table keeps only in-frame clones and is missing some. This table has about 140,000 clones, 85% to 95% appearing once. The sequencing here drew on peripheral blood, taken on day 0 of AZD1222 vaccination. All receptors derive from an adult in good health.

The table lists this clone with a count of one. CDR3 in DNA: TGCAGTGCTAACGTAGGCTACACCTTC. Amino acid sequence: CSANVGYTF. The chain links TRBV20-1 to TRBJ1-2; D remains unclear. The CDR3 is 9 amino acids. Trimming took off 4 bases at V and 8 bases at J, with 5 bases between the two ends. Germline CDR1 DFQATT, CDR2 SNEGSKA (reference sequence).

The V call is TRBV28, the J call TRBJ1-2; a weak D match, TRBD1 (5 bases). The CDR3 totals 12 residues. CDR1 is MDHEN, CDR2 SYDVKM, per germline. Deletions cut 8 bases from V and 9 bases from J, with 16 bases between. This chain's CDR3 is CASRQGFGRYTF. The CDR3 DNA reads TGTGCCAGCCGCCAGGGCTTTGGTCGCTACACCTTC.

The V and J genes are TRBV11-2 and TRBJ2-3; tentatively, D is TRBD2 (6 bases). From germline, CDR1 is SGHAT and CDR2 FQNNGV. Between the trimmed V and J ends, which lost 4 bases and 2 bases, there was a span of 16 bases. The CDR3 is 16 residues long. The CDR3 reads CASSSPKRGYTDTQYF. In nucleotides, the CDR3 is TGTGCCAGCAGCTCGCCAAAACGGGGGTACACAGATACGCAGTATTTT.

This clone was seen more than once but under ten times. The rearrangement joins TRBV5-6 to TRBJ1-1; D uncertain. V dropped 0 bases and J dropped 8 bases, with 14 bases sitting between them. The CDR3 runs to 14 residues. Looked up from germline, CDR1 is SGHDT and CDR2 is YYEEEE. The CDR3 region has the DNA TGTGCCAGCAGCTTGGTCAGCCGGAGCACAGAAGCTTTCTTT. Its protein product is CASSLVSRSTEAFF.

The CDR3 DNA follows: TGTGCCTGGAGTTTACAGGGGAAAAACTACGAGCAGTACTTC. This encodes CAWSLQGKNYEQYF. V and J are TRBV30 and TRBJ2-7, with 7 bases lining up with TRBD1. This CDR3 region has 14 residues. V dropped 2 bases and J dropped 3; count of bases not matched to a gene: 7. In germline, CDR1 is GTSNPN, CDR2 SVGIG (reference sequence). Full variable domain (missing parts from reference TRBV30 and TRBJ2-7): SQTIHQWPATLVQPVGSPLSLECTVEGTSNPNLYWYRQAAGRGLQLLFYSVGIGQISSEVPQNLSASRPQDRQFILSSKKLLLSDSGFYLCAWSLQGKNYEQYFGPGTRLTVT.

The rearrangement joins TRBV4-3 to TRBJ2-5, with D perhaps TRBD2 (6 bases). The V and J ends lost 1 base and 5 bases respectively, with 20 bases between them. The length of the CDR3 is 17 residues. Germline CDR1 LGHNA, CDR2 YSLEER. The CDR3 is CASSQGPRRLVPETQYF. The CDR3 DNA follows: TGCGCCAGCAGCCAAGGGCCCCGCCGACTAGTGCCCGAGACCCAGTACTTC.

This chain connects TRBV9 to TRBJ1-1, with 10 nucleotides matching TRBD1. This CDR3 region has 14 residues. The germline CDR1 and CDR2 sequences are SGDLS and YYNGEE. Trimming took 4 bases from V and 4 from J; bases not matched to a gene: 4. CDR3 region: CASSPRDRGTEAFF. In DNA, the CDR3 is TGTGCCAGCAGCCCCAGGGACAGGGGCACTGAAGCTTTCTTT.

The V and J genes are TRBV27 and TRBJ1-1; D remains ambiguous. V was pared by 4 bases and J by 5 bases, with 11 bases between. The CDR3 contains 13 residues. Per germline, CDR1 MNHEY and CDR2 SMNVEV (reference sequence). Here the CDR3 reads CASSWREGTEAFF. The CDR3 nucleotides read TGTGCCAGCAGTTGGAGGGAGGGAACTGAAGCTTTCTTT.

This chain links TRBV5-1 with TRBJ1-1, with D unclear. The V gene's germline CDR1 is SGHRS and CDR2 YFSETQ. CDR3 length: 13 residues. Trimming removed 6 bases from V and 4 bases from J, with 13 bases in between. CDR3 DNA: TGCGCCAGCATCCCGGACCGGGGCACTGAAGCTTTCTTT. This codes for CASIPDRGTEAFF.

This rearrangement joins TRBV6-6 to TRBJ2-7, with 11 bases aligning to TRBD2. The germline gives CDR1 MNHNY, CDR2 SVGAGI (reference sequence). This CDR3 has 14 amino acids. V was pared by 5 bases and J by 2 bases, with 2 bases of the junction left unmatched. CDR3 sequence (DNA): TGTGCCAGCAGTCTTAGCGGGGGGGCCTACGAGCAGTACTTC. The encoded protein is CASSLSGGAYEQYF.

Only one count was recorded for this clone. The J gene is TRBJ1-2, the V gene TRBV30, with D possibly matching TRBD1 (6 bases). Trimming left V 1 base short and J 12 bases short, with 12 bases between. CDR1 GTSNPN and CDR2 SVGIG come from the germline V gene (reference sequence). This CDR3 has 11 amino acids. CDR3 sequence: CAWSAPGQHTF. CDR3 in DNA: TGTGCCTGGAGTGCACCGGGACAACACACCTTC.

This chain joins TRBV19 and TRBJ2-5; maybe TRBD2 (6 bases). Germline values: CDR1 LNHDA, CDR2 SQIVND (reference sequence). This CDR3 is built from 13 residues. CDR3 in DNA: TGTGCATCCCCCCCGGAGGGAACAGAGACCCAGTACTTC. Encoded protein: CASPPEGTETQYF.

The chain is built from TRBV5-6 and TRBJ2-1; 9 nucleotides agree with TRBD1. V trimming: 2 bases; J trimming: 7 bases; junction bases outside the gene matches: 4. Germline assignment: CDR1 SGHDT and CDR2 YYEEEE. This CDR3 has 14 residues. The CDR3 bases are TGTGCCAGCAGCTTTCGACAGGGGGGAAATGAGCAGTTCTTC. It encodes CASSFRQGGNEQFF.

The CDR3 DNA reads TGTGCCAGCAGGGAGGAAAGCTACGAGCAGTACTTC. It specifies CASREESYEQYF. This chain uses TRBV2 with TRBJ2-7; possible D gene TRBD2, 5 bases. Between the trimmed V and J ends, which lost 6 bases and 3 bases, there was a span of 9 bases. The CDR3 totals 12 residues. Germline V lookup: CDR1 SNHLY, CDR2 FYNNEI.

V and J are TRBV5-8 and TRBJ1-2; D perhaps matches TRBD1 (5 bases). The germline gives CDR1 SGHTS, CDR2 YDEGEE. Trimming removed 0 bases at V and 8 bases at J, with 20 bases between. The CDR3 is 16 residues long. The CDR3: CASSLGSLEGEGGYTF. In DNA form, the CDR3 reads TGTGCCAGCAGCTTGGGGTCGTTGGAAGGGGAAGGCGGCTACACCTTC.